A single sample gave rise to the 31 T cell receptor beta chains below, sequenced in a study of blood T cell repertoires in COVID-19. The table came from immunoSEQ multiplex PCR; TCRdb's copy has only in-frame clones and leaves some out. Here the sample spans under 250,000 clones, around 90% being singletons. Sequencing was performed on peripheral blood. Receptors originate from a man aged 25-40 years with COVID-19, enrolled during active disease.

J is TRBJ1-1 and V is TRBV4-1, with D possibly matching TRBD1 (6 bases). The V gene lost 4 bases and the J gene lost 0 bases, with 18 bases spanning the gap. Germline CDR1 MGHRA, CDR2 YSYEKL. CDR3 length: 17 amino acids. CDR3: CASSRGLTGGMNTEAFF. Written as DNA, the CDR3 is TGCGCCAGCAGCCGAGGCTTAACGGGGGGCATGAACACTGAAGCTTTCTTT.

This chain joins TRBV2 and TRBJ1-4, with 9 bases matching TRBD1. From germline, CDR1 is SNHLY and CDR2 FYNNEI. Unmatched junction bases numbered 8, after V lost 7 bases and J lost 8 bases. The CDR3 covers 14 residues. CDR3 sequence reads: CASNLQGAEEKLFF. CDR3 sequence (DNA): TGTGCCAGCAACCTACAGGGGGCGGAGGAAAAACTGTTTTTT.

This chain connects TRBV19 to TRBJ1-1; TRBD1 matches 11 bases. This CDR3 spans 13 amino acids. Germline CDR1 reads LNHDA; CDR2 reads SQIVND (reference sequence). Trimming took 8 bases from V and 4 from J; bases not matched to a gene: 3. The CDR3 sequence is CASGQGAGTEAFF. The CDR3 DNA reads as TGTGCCAGTGGACAGGGGGCGGGCACTGAAGCTTTCTTT.

This clone was counted a single time. The chain carries TRBV30 and TRBJ2-7; D is possibly TRBD1 (5 bases). Trimming cost V 2 bases and J 5 bases, with 13 bases left between them. The CDR3 totals 13 residues. The germline V gene encodes CDR1 GTSNPN and CDR2 SVGIG (reference sequence). CDR3 loop: CAWSFTRVHEQYF. For the CDR3, the DNA is TGTGCCTGGAGTTTCACCAGGGTACACGAGCAGTACTTC.

The rearrangement joins TRBV11-1 to TRBJ1-1, with 9 bases lining up with TRBD1. The CDR3 totals 14 residues. Germline CDR1 reads SGHAT; CDR2 reads FQDESV (reference sequence). V shed 5 bases, J shed 5 bases, and the junction held 6 bases outside the gene matches. For the CDR3, the DNA is TGTGCCAGCAGCACGGGACAGGGTTGGACTGAAGCTTTCTTT. Translating gives CASSTGQGWTEAFF.

The chain links TRBV3-1 (or the pseudogene TRBV3-2) to TRBJ1-4; TRBD1 aligns across 11 bases. From germline, CDR1 is LGHDT and CDR2 YNNKEL (reference sequence). V was pared by 1 base and J by 7 bases, with 5 bases of the junction left unmatched. This CDR3 is 16 amino acids long. The chain's CDR3 is CASSQGWGQGVEKLFF. CDR3 coding DNA: TGTGCCAGCAGCCAAGGATGGGGACAGGGGGTTGAAAAACTGTTTTTT.

CDR3 loop: CASAYSRSGPSNQPQHF. The CDR3 nucleotides read TGTGCCAGCGCATATTCGCGGTCAGGGCCTAGCAATCAGCCCCAGCATTTT. J is TRBJ1-5 and V is TRBV5-6; D might be TRBD1 (5 bases). In germline, CDR1 is SGHDT, CDR2 YYEEEE. The CDR3 loop spans 17 amino acids. Trimming took off 7 bases at V and 0 bases at J, with 20 bases between the two ends.

The rearrangement uses TRBV6-5 and TRBJ1-2, with 9 bases aligning to TRBD1. Germline CDR1 is MNHEY and CDR2 is SVGAGI. The CDR3 extends over 13 amino acids. The V segment lost 6 bases and the J segment 7 bases; nucleotides outside the gene matches: 6. The CDR3 region is CASRSTGGLGYTF. The CDR3 DNA reads as TGTGCCAGCAGGTCCACAGGGGGCCTTGGCTACACCTTC.

This rearrangement joins TRBV5-1 to TRBJ1-1; D is unclear. The CDR3 covers 15 residues. In germline, CDR1 is SGHRS, CDR2 YFSETQ. V lost 3 bases and J lost 3, with 15 bases in between. The CDR3: CASSSSQDYYTEAFF. CDR3 DNA sequence: TGCGCCAGCAGCTCAAGTCAGGATTATTACACTGAAGCTTTCTTT.

J is TRBJ2-3 and V is TRBV11-2; 14 bases match TRBD2. J was trimmed by 5 bases and V by 3 bases; bases with no gene match: 4. The length of the CDR3 is 16 residues. CDR1 and CDR2 (germline): SGHAT, FQNNGV. CDR3 protein: CASSFGLAGGLDTQYF. Written as DNA, the CDR3 is TGTGCCAGCAGCTTTGGACTAGCGGGGGGATTAGATACGCAGTATTTT.

This clone was found once. V usage is TRBV9 and J usage is TRBJ1-1, with 8 bases fitting TRBD1. The CDR3 extends over 15 amino acids. After removal of 0 bases from V and 2 bases from J, the junction contained 3 bases not matched to a gene. The germline V gene encodes CDR1 SGDLS and CDR2 YYNGEE. The CDR3 sequence: CASSVEDRGNTEAFF. The CDR3 DNA sequence: TGTGCCAGCAGCGTAGAAGACAGGGGAAACACTGAAGCTTTCTTT.

This clone occurred once. The chain combines TRBV10-2 with TRBJ1-2; D is perhaps TRBD1 (5 bases). Deletions cut 2 bases from V and 12 bases from J, with 13 bases between. The germline CDR1 and CDR2 sequences are WSHSY and SAAADI. The CDR3 length is 12 residues. The CDR3 reads CASSEMGRLNTF. The CDR3 DNA reads as TGCGCCAGCAGTGAGATGGGGCGGTTGAACACCTTC.

The CDR3 DNA follows: TGTGCCAGCAGCTTAGCGGGGACAGGGACGAACACTGAAGCTTTCTTT. Encoded protein: CASSLAGTGTNTEAFF. This chain links TRBV7-2 with TRBJ1-1, with 9 positions matching TRBD1. Germline CDR1 and CDR2: SGHTA and FQGNSA. V was clipped by 0 bases and J by 1 base; unmatched bases: 3. The CDR3 has 16 residues. The whole variable domain, filled in from reference TRBV7-2 and TRBJ1-1, reads GAGVSQSPSNKVTEKGKDVELRCDPISGHTALYWYRQSLGQGLEFLIYFQGNSAPDKSGLPSDRFSAERTGGSVSTLTIQRTQQEDSAVYLCASSLAGTGTNTEAFFGQGTRLTVV.

Here the CDR3 reads CASSMVRGEEKLFF. The CDR3 DNA reads TGTGCCAGTAGTATGGTCAGGGGGGAAGAAAAACTGTTTTTT. The chain employs TRBV19 and TRBJ1-4; 7 bases are a match to TRBD1. The CDR3 length is 14 residues. Trimming cost V 3 bases and J 8 bases; bases outside gene matches: 6. The germline V gene encodes CDR1 LNHDA and CDR2 SQIVND (reference sequence).

The chain uses TRBV6-5 and TRBJ1-1, with a possible D match to TRBD1 (5 bases). CDR1 MNHEY and CDR2 SVGAGI come from the germline V gene. CDR3 length: 14 amino acids. Trimming removed 2 bases at V and 4 bases at J, with 11 bases between. The CDR3 loop reads CASSYRGPGTEAFF. The DNA of the CDR3 is TGTGCCAGCAGTTACAGGGGTCCTGGCACTGAAGCTTTCTTT.

V and J are TRBV30 and TRBJ1-1; no reliable D call. This CDR3 has 12 residues. V shed 3 bases and J shed 11 bases, with 16 bases lying between them. Germline V CDR1 and CDR2: GTSNPN, SVGIG (reference sequence). In DNA, the CDR3 is TGTGCCTGGAGACCGGAGCCCCACATTGCTTTCTTT. Translated, it gives CAWRPEPHIAFF.

As DNA, the CDR3 is TGTGCCAGCTCACCAGTCGGGACAGGGGGCCATGAAGGAAACACCATATATTTT. This encodes CASSPVGTGGHEGNTIYF. V and J are TRBV18 and TRBJ1-3, with 12 bases that match TRBD1. With V trimmed by 2 bases and J by 4 bases, 9 bases remained unmatched. CDR3 length: 18 amino acids. Germline CDR1 reads KGHSH; CDR2 reads LQKENI.

The genes are TRBV7-9 and TRBJ1-1; tentatively, D is TRBD1 (5 bases). Per the germline V gene, CDR1 is SEHNR and CDR2 is FQNEAQ (reference sequence). The ends were cut back, 0 bases at V and 1 base at J, with 9 bases in the middle. This CDR3 comprises 15 residues. CDR3 sequence (DNA): TGTGCCAGCAGCTTAGCAGGGGCCTCGAACACTGAAGCTTTCTTT. Its protein product is CASSLAGASNTEAFF.

The chain joins TRBV5-1 to TRBJ2-7, with 8 bases that match TRBD1. The CDR3 consists of 13 residues. The V gene end was trimmed by 4 bases and the J gene end by 2 bases; junction bases not matched to a gene: 2. Per the germline V gene, CDR1 is SGHRS and CDR2 is YFSETQ. The CDR3 is CASSLQGAYEQYF. The CDR3 region has the DNA TGCGCCAGCAGCCTACAGGGGGCCTACGAGCAGTACTTC.

The genes are TRBV10-3 and TRBJ2-5, with D maybe TRBD1 (6 bases). Germline V CDR1 and CDR2: ENHRY, SYGVKD. V was shortened by 7 bases and J by 5 bases, with 14 bases between the two germline ends. This CDR3 has 13 amino acids. The CDR3 sequence: CAITRTEEETQYF. DNA of the CDR3: TGTGCCATCACCCGGACAGAGGAGGAGACCCAGTACTTC.

The chain carries TRBV5-1 and TRBJ2-7; 9 bases line up with TRBD2. Germline CDR1 reads SGHRS; CDR2 reads YFSETQ. This CDR3 has 15 residues. V shed 5 bases, J shed 2 bases, and the junction held 8 bases outside the gene matches. Here the CDR3 reads CASSVLSGGPYEQYF. The CDR3 DNA follows: TGCGCCAGCAGTGTCTTAAGCGGGGGGCCCTACGAGCAGTACTTC. Drawing the rest from reference TRBV5-1 and TRBJ2-7, the complete variable domain is KAGVTQTPRYLIKTRGQQVTLSCSPISGHRSVSWYQQTPGQGLQFLFEYFSETQRNKGNFPGRFSGRQFSNSRSEMNVSTLELGDSALYLCASSVLSGGPYEQYFGPGTRLTVT.

This clone is a singleton in its sample. V is TRBV30 and J is TRBJ2-7; possible D gene TRBD2, 5 bases. Trimming shortened V by 3 bases and J by 5 bases, and 20 bases separated the two germline ends. The CDR3 runs 15 residues. Germline CDR1 is GTSNPN and CDR2 is SVGIG (reference sequence). CDR3 coding DNA: TGTGCCTGGAGCCCTGGACTCGGTAACTATCACGAGCAGTACTTC. This encodes CAWSPGLGNYHEQYF.

The CDR3: CASTPGGQETQYF. The DNA of the CDR3 is TGTGCCAGCACCCCCGGGGGGCAAGAGACCCAGTACTTC. The rearrangement joins TRBV3-1 (or the pseudogene TRBV3-2) to TRBJ2-5; 7 bases match TRBD2. The V gene's germline CDR1 is LGHDT and CDR2 YNNKEL (reference sequence). After removal of 7 bases from V and 2 bases from J, the junction contained 4 bases not matched to a gene. This CDR3 spans 13 amino acids.

CDR3 region: CSVVWATVLEGYTF. In DNA form, the CDR3 reads TGCAGCGTTGTTTGGGCAACGGTTCTGGAAGGCTACACCTTC. The rearrangement links TRBV29-1 to TRBJ1-2, with D unclear. V was shortened by 4 bases and J by 8 bases, with 20 bases between the two germline ends. The CDR3 has 14 residues. Germline values: CDR1 SQVTM, CDR2 ANQGSEA.

The chain recombines TRBV3-1 (or the pseudogene TRBV3-2) with TRBJ2-2, with TRBD2 identical over 7 bases. Germline V gene data show CDR1 as LGHDT and CDR2 as YNNKEL (reference sequence). The ends lost 1 base at V and 6 bases at J; junction bases unmatched: 8. This CDR3 region has 16 residues. The CDR3 spells CASSQGEGEGPGELFF. Here the CDR3 DNA reads TGTGCCAGCAGCCAAGGGGAGGGTGAGGGTCCCGGGGAGCTGTTTTTT.

This sequence joins TRBV7-9 and TRBJ2-2; D unclear. Germline V lookup: CDR1 SEHNR, CDR2 FQNEAQ (reference sequence). This CDR3 has 14 amino acids. Trimming cost V 6 bases and J 4 bases, with 12 bases left between them. The CDR3 loop reads CASSTRVSTGELFF. CDR3 sequence (DNA): TGTGCCAGCAGTACACGGGTATCCACCGGGGAGCTGTTTTTT. The variable domain in full, completed from reference TRBV7-9 and TRBJ2-2, reads DTGVSQNPRHKITKRGQNVTFRCDPISEHNRLYWYRQTLGQGPEFLTYFQNEAQLEKSRLLSDRFSAERPKGSFSTLEIQRTEQGDSAMYLCASSTRVSTGELFFGEGSRLTVL.

This chain uses TRBV12-3 or TRBV12-4 with TRBJ1-2, with 9 bases identical to TRBD1. The ends lost 6 bases at V and 7 bases at J; junction bases unmatched: 6. CDR3 length equals 13 residues. CDR3: CASSTRTGVGYTF. CDR3 in DNA: TGTGCCAGCAGCACGAGGACAGGGGTTGGCTACACCTTC.

Turning to this clone: Distinct nucleotide sequences in the sample also encode this CDR3. CDR3 nucleotide sequence: TGTGCCAGCAGCCTACCAGGGGGCTATGGCTACACCTTC. This sequence encodes CASSLPGGYGYTF. The chain has TRBV12-3 or TRBV12-4 and TRBJ1-2, with 7 bases lining up with TRBD1. CDR3 length equals 13 residues. V gave up 6 bases and J gave up 4 bases; unmatched junction bases: 5.

The chain recombines TRBV7-7 with TRBJ2-2; 7 bases map to TRBD1. The trim removed 3 bases at V and 3 bases at J, leaving 25 bases unmatched. Looked up from germline, CDR1 is SSHAT and CDR2 is FNYEAQ (reference sequence). The CDR3 has 22 amino acids. CDR3 sequence (DNA): TGTGCCAGCAGCTTTGGGACAGTTCGCTTCGGCGACATTGGGTCCGACACCGGGGAGCTGTTTTTT. Residues: CASSFGTVRFGDIGSDTGELFF. The full variable domain, completed using reference TRBV7-7 and TRBJ2-2, is GAGVSQSPRYKVTKRGQDVTLRCDPISSHATLYWYQQALGQGPEFLTYFNYEAQPDKSGLPSDRFSAERPEGSISTLTIQRTEQRDSAMYRCASSFGTVRFGDIGSDTGELFFGEGSRLTVL.

The chain couples TRBV19 to TRBJ1-5, with a possible D match to TRBD1 (5 bases). This CDR3 is built from 14 residues. Trimming stripped 8 bases from V and 2 bases from J, with 13 bases between. Germline CDR1 reads LNHDA; CDR2 reads SQIVND (reference sequence). CDR3 nucleotides: TGTGCCAGTGGGGCCTTAGAGGGCAATCAGCCCCAGCATTTT. This encodes CASGALEGNQPQHF. Supplemented by reference TRBV19 and TRBJ1-5, the full variable domain reads DGGITQSPKYLFRKEGQNVTLSCEQNLNHDAMYWYRQDPGQGLRLIYYSQIVNDFQKGDIAEGYSVSREKKESFPLTVTSAQKNPTAFYLCASGALEGNQPQHFGDGTRLSIL.

The chain uses TRBV27 and TRBJ1-4; unclear D gene. Per germline, CDR1 MNHEY and CDR2 SMNVEV (reference sequence). V was shortened by 2 bases and J by 6 bases, with 10 bases between the two germline ends. This CDR3 is 14 amino acids long. Here the CDR3 DNA reads TGTGCCAGCAGTTTACAGGCGTCGGATGAAAAACTGTTTTTT. It yields the protein CASSLQASDEKLFF.